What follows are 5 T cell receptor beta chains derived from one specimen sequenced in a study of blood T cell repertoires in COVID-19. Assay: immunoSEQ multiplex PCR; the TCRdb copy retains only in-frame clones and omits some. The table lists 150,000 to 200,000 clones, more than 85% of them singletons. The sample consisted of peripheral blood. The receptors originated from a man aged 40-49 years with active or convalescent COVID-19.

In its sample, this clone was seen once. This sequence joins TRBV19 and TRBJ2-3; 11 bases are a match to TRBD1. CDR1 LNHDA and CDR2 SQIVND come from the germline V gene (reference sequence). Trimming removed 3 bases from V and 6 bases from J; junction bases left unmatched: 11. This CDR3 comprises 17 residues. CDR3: CASSILGGTGGSDTQYF. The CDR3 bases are TGTGCCAGTAGTATTCTCGGCGGGACAGGGGGGTCGGATACGCAGTATTTT. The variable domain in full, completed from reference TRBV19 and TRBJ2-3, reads DGGITQSPKYLFRKEGQNVTLSCEQNLNHDAMYWYRQDPGQGLRLIYYSQIVNDFQKGDIAEGYSVSREKKESFPLTVTSAQKNPTAFYLCASSILGGTGGSDTQYFGPGTRLTVL.

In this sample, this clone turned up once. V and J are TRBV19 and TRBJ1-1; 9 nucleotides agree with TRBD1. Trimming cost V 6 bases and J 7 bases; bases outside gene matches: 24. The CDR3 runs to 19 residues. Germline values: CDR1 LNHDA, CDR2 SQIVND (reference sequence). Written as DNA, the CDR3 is TGTGCCAGTAGCCGGACCGGGACAGGGAGGGGAAGTGAAGACCATGAAGCTTTCTTT. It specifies CASSRTGTGRGSEDHEAFF.

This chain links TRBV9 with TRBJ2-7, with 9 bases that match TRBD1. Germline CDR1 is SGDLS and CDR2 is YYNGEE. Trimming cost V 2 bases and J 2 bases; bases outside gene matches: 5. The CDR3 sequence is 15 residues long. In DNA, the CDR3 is TGTGCCAGCAGCGTCGGACAGGGGTCCACCTACGAGCAGTACTTC. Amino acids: CASSVGQGSTYEQYF. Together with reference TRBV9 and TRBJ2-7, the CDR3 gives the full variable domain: DSGVTQTPKHLITATGQRVTLRCSPRSGDLSVYWYQQSLDQGLQFLIQYYNGEERAKGNILERFSAQQFPDLHSELNLSSLELGDSALYFCASSVGQGSTYEQYFGPGTRLTVT.

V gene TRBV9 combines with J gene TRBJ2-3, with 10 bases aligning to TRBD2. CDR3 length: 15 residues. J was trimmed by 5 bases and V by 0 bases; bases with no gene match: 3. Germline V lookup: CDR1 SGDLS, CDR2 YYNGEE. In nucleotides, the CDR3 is TGTGCCAGCAGCGTAGATTGGACTAGCGGAGATACGCAGTATTTT. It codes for CASSVDWTSGDTQYF.

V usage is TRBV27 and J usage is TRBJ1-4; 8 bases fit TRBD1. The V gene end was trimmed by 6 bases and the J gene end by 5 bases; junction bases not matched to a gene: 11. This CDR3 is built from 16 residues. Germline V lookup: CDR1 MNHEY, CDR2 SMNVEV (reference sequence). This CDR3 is CASSPTYGTGNEKLFF. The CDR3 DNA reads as TGTGCCAGCAGCCCGACCTACGGGACAGGAAATGAAAAACTGTTTTTT.